Presented here are 13 T cell receptor beta chains from one specimen sequenced in a study of blood T cells in healthy people across ages. Through a sample-barcoded 5' primer and a J-beta primer mix, a second PCR was run for roughly 6 to 11 cycles. TCRdb ran MiXCR on the 5' RACE reads and lists one entry per CDR3 protein. The sample lists hundreds of thousands of distinct CDR3 sequences; around 43% were seen once. The sample was blood. The receptor source for this set is a man aged 55-75 years in good health.

This clonotype was found a few times. The genes are TRBV4-3 and TRBJ2-1; D perhaps matches TRBD1 (6 bases). V lost 3 bases and J 13 bases, leaving 16 bases between the germline ends. The length of the CDR3 is 13 residues. Germline V gene sequence: CDR1 LGHNA, CDR2 YSLEER. The CDR3 spells CASSHRLTGAQFF. CDR3 nucleotide sequence: TGCGCCAGCAGCCATCGCTTGACAGGAGCCCAGTTCTTC.

The chain joins TRBV10-2 to TRBJ1-2, with D maybe TRBD1 (5 bases). The V gene's germline CDR1 is WSHSY and CDR2 SAAADI. Trimming removed 3 bases from V and 2 bases from J, with 13 bases in between. CDR3 size: 15 residues. DNA of the CDR3: TGCGCCAGCAGTGATTATGGGGGGTCCAACTATGGCTACACCTTC. Amino acids: CASSDYGGSNYGYTF.

The chain carries TRBV30 and TRBJ1-2, with a possible D match to TRBD1 (5 bases). The CDR3 length is 14 residues. Germline assignment: CDR1 GTSNPN and CDR2 SVGIG (reference sequence). V was clipped by 1 base and J by 8 bases, with 17 bases between them. In DNA form, the CDR3 reads TGTGCCTGGAGTGGGATTAGGGCCAGGGAAGGCTACACCTTC. Amino acids: CAWSGIRAREGYTF. Using reference TRBV30 and TRBJ1-2 for the parts outside the CDR3, the full variable domain is SQTIHQWPATLVQPVGSPLSLECTVEGTSNPNLYWYRQAAGRGLQLLFYSVGIGQISSEVPQNLSASRPQDRQFILSSKKLLLSDSGFYLCAWSGIRAREGYTFGSGTRLTVV.

This clonotype appeared many times. The chain carries TRBV20-1 and TRBJ2-5; D is perhaps TRBD2 (5 bases). V lost 5 bases and J 5 bases, leaving 12 bases between the germline ends. Germline CDR1 is DFQATT and CDR2 is SNEGSKA (reference sequence). The CDR3 is 12 amino acids. CDR3 amino acids: CSAGSLGETQYF. CDR3 bases: TGCAGTGCTGGGAGCTTGGGGGAGACCCAGTACTTC.

This rearrangement joins TRBV4-3 to TRBJ1-1; D gene unclear. The V gene lost 0 bases and the J gene lost 4 bases, with 12 bases spanning the gap. The CDR3 sequence is 15 residues long. CDR1 is LGHNA, CDR2 YSLEER, per germline. CDR3: CASSQDGIWGTEAFF. The CDR3 DNA reads TGCGCCAGCAGCCAAGATGGGATTTGGGGCACTGAAGCTTTCTTT.

J is TRBJ1-2 and V is TRBV7-2, with 7 bases aligning to TRBD1. Germline-derived CDR1 and CDR2 are SGHTA and FQGNSA. The CDR3 spans 17 residues. J lost 4 bases, V lost 5 bases, and 16 bases had no gene match. CDR3 DNA: TGTGCCAGCAGCCAGGGGGGAAAAGGGAGGGCTGGCTATGGCTACACCTTC. This encodes CASSQGGKGRAGYGYTF.

The rearrangement links TRBV5-1 to TRBJ2-5; D possibly corresponds to TRBD2 (5 bases). Germline-derived CDR1 and CDR2 are SGHRS and YFSETQ. The CDR3 extends over 14 amino acids. Trimming took off 0 bases at V and 5 bases at J, with 11 bases between the two ends. CDR3 sequence (DNA): TGCGCCAGCAGCTTGGATGGACTTATGGAGACCCAGTACTTC. This encodes CASSLDGLMETQYF.

The V gene is TRBV4-3, the J gene TRBJ2-5; D gene ambiguous. The tail of the sequence fits TRBJ2-7 better, so the J call may be wrong. The CDR3 spans 16 residues. CDR1 LGHNA and CDR2 YSLEER come from the germline V gene. The CDR3 region is CASSQDRVGLTYEQYF. The DNA of the CDR3 is TGCGCCAGCAGCCAAGATAGAGTGGGCTTGACCTACGAGCAGTACTTC.

The chain employs TRBV6-1 and TRBJ2-2; D is possibly TRBD1 (7 bases). The germline gives CDR1 MNHNS, CDR2 SASEGT. The V and J ends lost 6 bases and 2 bases respectively, with 25 bases between them. The CDR3 is made up of 19 amino acids. For the CDR3, the DNA is TGTGCCAGCAGCCGACGCGGGACAGCGCAGAGCGTCAACACCGGGGAGCTGTTTTTT. Translated, it gives CASSRRGTAQSVNTGELFF.

This sequence joins TRBV30 and TRBJ2-3; no clear D. CDR3 length equals 13 residues. Germline lookup yields CDR1 GTSNPN and CDR2 SVGIG (reference sequence). The V end was cut by 3 bases, the J end by 6 bases, with 13 bases between. CDR3 sequence: CAWRAQNFDTQYF. CDR3 DNA: TGTGCCTGGAGGGCCCAGAATTTTGATACGCAGTATTTT. The whole variable domain, remainder taken from reference TRBV30 and TRBJ2-3, is SQTIHQWPATLVQPVGSPLSLECTVEGTSNPNLYWYRQAAGRGLQLLFYSVGIGQISSEVPQNLSASRPQDRQFILSSKKLLLSDSGFYLCAWRAQNFDTQYFGPGTRLTVL.

The chain links TRBV10-3 to TRBJ2-1; 7 bases are shared with TRBD1. The CDR3 is 15 residues long. Trimming cost V 6 bases and J 7 bases; bases outside gene matches: 12. Germline CDR1 reads ENHRY; CDR2 reads SYGVKD. The CDR3, as DNA: TGTGCCATCAGCTCAGACAGGGACCCGAGGAATGAGCAGTTCTTC. It codes for CAISSDRDPRNEQFF.

The chain carries TRBV5-1 and TRBJ2-7, with 10 bases matching TRBD1. CDR1 SGHRS and CDR2 YFSETQ come from the germline V gene. The length of the CDR3 is 17 residues. Trimming cost V 4 bases and J 0 bases; bases outside gene matches: 10. The CDR3 here is CASSPIRGTGVSYEQYF. CDR3 coding DNA: TGCGCCAGCAGCCCAATCCGGGGGACAGGGGTCTCCTACGAGCAGTACTTC.

This clonotype came up once. This chain links TRBV12-3 or TRBV12-4 with TRBJ2-1; 8 nucleotides match TRBD2. This CDR3 is built from 15 residues. V shed 5 bases, J shed 6 bases, and the junction held 9 bases outside the gene matches. CDR3 amino acids: CASSPGLEVSNEQFF. The CDR3 region has the DNA TGTGCCAGCAGTCCGGGACTAGAAGTTAGCAATGAGCAGTTCTTC.